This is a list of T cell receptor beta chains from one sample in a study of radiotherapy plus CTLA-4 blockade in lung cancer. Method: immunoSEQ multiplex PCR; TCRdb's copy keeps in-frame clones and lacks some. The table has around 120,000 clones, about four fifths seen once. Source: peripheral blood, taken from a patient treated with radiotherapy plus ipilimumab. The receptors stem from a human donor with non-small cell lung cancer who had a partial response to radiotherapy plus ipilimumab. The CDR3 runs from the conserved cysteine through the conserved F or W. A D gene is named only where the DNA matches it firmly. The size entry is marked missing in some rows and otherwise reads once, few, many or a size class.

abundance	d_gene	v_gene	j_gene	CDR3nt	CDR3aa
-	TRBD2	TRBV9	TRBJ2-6	TGTGCCAGCACCCAGACTAGCGGGAGGCGGGTGTCTATTTCTGGGGCCAACGTCCTGACTTTC	CASTQTSGRRVSISGANVLTF
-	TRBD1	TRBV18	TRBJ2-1	TGTGCCAGCTCACCACCGTGGCAGGGGGCGACCGGACCCAATGAGCAGTTCTTC	CASSPPWQGATGPNEQFF
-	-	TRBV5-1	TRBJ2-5	TGCGCCAGCAGACCAGCGGGCGAGACCCAGTACTTC	CASRPAGETQYF
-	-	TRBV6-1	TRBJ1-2	TGTGCCAGCAGGAGAGCCCTCGACTATGGCTACACCTTC	CASRRALDYGYTF
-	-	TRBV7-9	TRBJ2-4	TGTGCCAGCACCCCGGACGGACTAGCCAAAAACATTCAGTACTTC	CASTPDGLAKNIQYF
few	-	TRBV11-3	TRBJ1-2	TGTGCCAGCAGTCGGACGGGGAACTATGGCTACACCTTC	CASSRTGNYGYTF
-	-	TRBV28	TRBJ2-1	TGTGCCAGCAGCCCTCCCTACAATGAGCAGTTCTTC	CASSPPYNEQFF
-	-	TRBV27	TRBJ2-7	TGTGCCAGCAGTTTTTTTACCGGGACCAGGGGCCTCGAGCAGTACTTC	CASSFFTGTRGLEQYF
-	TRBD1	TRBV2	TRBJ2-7	TGTGCCAGCAATAAGGGACAGGGTTACGAGCAGTACTTC	CASNKGQGYEQYF
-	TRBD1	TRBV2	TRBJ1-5	TGTGCCAGCAGTGGACAGGGAGCGAATCAGCCCCAGCATTTT	CASSGQGANQPQHF
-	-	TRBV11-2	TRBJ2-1	TGTGCCAGCAGCTTAGATTCGGGCAGGGGCCTAAAGAGTTACAATGAGCAGTTCTTC	CASSLDSGRGLKSYNEQFF
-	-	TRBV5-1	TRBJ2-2	TGCGCCAGCAGCTTGGCCCAATTGGGCGTCCGGAACACCGGGGAGCTGTTTTTT	CASSLAQLGVRNTGELFF
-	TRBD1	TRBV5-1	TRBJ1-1	TGCGCCAGCAGCGCCCCAAAAACGACAGGGGGAAATACTGAAGCTTTCTTT	CASSAPKTTGGNTEAFF
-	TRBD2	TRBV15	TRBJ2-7	TGTGCCACCAGCAGAGATAGGCCTAGCGGGAGGGCCCACTTCTACGAGCAGTACTTC	CATSRDRPSGRAHFYEQYF
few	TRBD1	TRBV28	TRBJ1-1	TGTGCCAGCAGTTTCGTAGGCCAGGGGGCCACTGAAGCTTTCTTT	CASSFVGQGATEAFF
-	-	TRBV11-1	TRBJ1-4	TGTGCCAGCAGCCCAAGGACAAGAACTAATGAAAAACTGTTTTTT	CASSPRTRTNEKLFF
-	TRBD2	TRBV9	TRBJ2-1	TGTGCCAGCAGCGCAACTAGCGGGGCCTACAATGAGCAGTTCTTC	CASSATSGAYNEQFF
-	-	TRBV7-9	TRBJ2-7	TGTGCCAGCAGCTTAGCAGGGGTGGACTACGAGCAGTACTTC	CASSLAGVDYEQYF
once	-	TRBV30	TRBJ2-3	TGTGCCTGGAAACTGGACAGTCGAACAGATACGCAGTATTTT	CAWKLDSRTDTQYF
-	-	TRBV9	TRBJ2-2	TGTGCCAGCAGCCCGCGACTGGGGAACACCGGGGAGCTGTTTTTT	CASSPRLGNTGELFF
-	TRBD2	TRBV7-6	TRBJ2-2	TGTGCCAGCAGCTTATCGACTAGCGGGTTCACCGGGGAGCTGTTTTTT	CASSLSTSGFTGELFF
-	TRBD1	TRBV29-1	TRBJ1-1	TGCAGCGTTAGACAGGGGAGGAACACTGAAGCTTTCTTT	CSVRQGRNTEAFF
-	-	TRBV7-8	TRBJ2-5	TGTGCCAGCAGCTCCCCCAGGGAGACCCAGTACTTC	CASSSPRETQYF
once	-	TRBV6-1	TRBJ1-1	TGTGCCAGCAGTGAAGCGCTTTCCGGAGGGACGAAAACTGAAGCTTTCTTT	CASSEALSGGTKTEAFF
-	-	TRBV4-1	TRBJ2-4	TGCGCCAGCAGCCAAGTAGCAGGGGCAGGGGATACCAAAAACATTCAGTACTTC	CASSQVAGAGDTKNIQYF
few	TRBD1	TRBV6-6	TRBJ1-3	TGTGCCAGCAGTTTTGGACAGGCTGGAAACACCATATATTTT	CASSFGQAGNTIYF
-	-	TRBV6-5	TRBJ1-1	TGTGCCAGCAGTTACTCGAAACTTCGACAGGAAGCTTTCTTT	CASSYSKLRQEAFF
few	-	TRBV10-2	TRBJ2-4	TGCGCCAGCAGTGTGGAGGGTATTCAGTACTTC	CASSVEGIQYF
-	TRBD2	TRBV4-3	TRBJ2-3	TGCGCCAGCAGCTCCTCAGTCAGCGGGGGTACGGATACGCAGTATTTT	CASSSSVSGGTDTQYF
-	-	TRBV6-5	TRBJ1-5	TGTGCCAGCAGTTACCGAGGACAGAAGAATCAGCCCCAGCATTTT	CASSYRGQKNQPQHF
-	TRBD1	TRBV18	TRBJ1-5	TGTGCCAGCTCACCCGGGACAGGGAGTGGTAATCAGCCCCAGCATTTT	CASSPGTGSGNQPQHF
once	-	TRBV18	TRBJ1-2	TGTGCCAGCTCACCTAACTCACAGGGTCCCTATGGCTACACCTTC	CASSPNSQGPYGYTF
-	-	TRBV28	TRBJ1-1	TGTGCCAGCAGTTCCGGAGCAATGAACACTGAAGCTTTCTTT	CASSSGAMNTEAFF
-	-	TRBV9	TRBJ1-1	TGTGCCAGCAGCGTAGCGGGGGCTGAAGCTTTCTTT	CASSVAGAEAFF
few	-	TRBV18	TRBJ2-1	TGTGCCAGCTCACCGGGAACAGGGACCCCGGGTGAGCAGTTCTTC	CASSPGTGTPGEQFF
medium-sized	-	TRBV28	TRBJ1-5	TGTGCCAGCAGCCCGTGGCAGGCTAGCAATCAGCCCCAGCATTTT	CASSPWQASNQPQHF
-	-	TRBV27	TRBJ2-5	TGTGCCAGCAGTTTTAACGGAGAGACCCGGTACTTC	CASSFNGETRYF
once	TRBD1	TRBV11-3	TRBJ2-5	TGTGCCAGCAGCTCTACGACAGGGGGCTGGGAGACCCAGTACTTC	CASSSTTGGWETQYF
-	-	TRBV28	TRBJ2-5	TGTGCCAGCAGTGCCCCTAACCTGCGGGAGACCCAGTACTTC	CASSAPNLRETQYF
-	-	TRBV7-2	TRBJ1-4	TGTGCCAGCAGCTTAAGTCGGACACGGGGGGTAGGAGAAAAACTGTTTTTT	CASSLSRTRGVGEKLFF
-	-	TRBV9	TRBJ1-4	TGTGCCAGCAGCGTAGCGGGAAGTAGGGTTGAAAAACTGTTTTTT	CASSVAGSRVEKLFF
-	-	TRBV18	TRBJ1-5	TGTGCCAGCTCAGGCCTACAGGGCAATCAGCCCCAGCATTTT	CASSGLQGNQPQHF
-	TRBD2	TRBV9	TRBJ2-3	TGTGCCAGCAGCGACGGCGGGAGGTATGGAGATACGCAGTATTTT	CASSDGGRYGDTQYF
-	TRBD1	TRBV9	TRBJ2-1	TGTGCCAGCAGCGGGACAGGTGAACTCACCTACAATGAGCAGTTCTTC	CASSGTGELTYNEQFF
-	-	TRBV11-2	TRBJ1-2	TGTGCCAGCAGCTTAGATAGGGGCGGCTACACCTTT	CASSLDRGGYTF
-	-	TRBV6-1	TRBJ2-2	TGTGCCAGCAGGCTCGGGATGGAAACCGGGGAGCTGTTTTTT	CASRLGMETGELFF
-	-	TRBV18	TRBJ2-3	TGTGCCAGCTCACCAGGACTTCCCACAGATACGCAGTATTTT	CASSPGLPTDTQYF
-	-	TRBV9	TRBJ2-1	TGTGCCAGCAGCGTAGAGGGTAGCGGATACAATGAGCAGTTCTTC	CASSVEGSGYNEQFF
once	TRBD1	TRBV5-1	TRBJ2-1	TGCGCCAGCAGCGGGTCGGGACAGGACAATGAGCAGTTCTTC	CASSGSGQDNEQFF
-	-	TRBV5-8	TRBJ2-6	TGTGCCAGCAGCGCACCTAGCGCTGCCTCTGGGGCCAACGTCCTGACTTTC	CASSAPSAASGANVLTF
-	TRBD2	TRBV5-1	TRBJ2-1	TGCGCCAGCAGCGTGAATAGCGGGAGAGTTGCCTATAATGAGCAGTTCTTC	CASSVNSGRVAYNEQFF
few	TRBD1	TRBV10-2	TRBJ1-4	TGCGCCAGCAGTGGGGACAGTGTCAATGAAAAACTGTTTTTT	CASSGDSVNEKLFF
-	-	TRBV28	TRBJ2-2	TGTGCCAGCAGTTTGCTGGACAGGAACACCGGGGAGCTGTTTTTT	CASSLLDRNTGELFF
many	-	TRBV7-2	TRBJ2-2	TGTGCCAGCCAATCGGGATTTACGAACACCGGGGAGCTGTTTTTT	CASQSGFTNTGELFF
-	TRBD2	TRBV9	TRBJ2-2	TGTGCCAGCAGCGTAGGGCTAGCGGGGAACACCGGGGAGCTGTTTTTT	CASSVGLAGNTGELFF